The rows below give T cell receptor beta chains drawn from one sample of a study of PD-1 blockade in classical Hodgkin lymphoma. Method: immunoSEQ multiplex PCR; TCRdb's copy keeps in-frame clones and lacks some. The sample carries 20,000 to 30,000 clones, approximately 78% recorded once. Material: peripheral blood mononuclear cells (PBMCs), obtained before the second cycle of nivolumab. These receptors all come from a human donor with classical Hodgkin lymphoma. Each CDR3 is given with its conserved first and last residue. A D gene is named only where the DNA matches it firmly. Only some rows state a clone size, as once, few, many or a class for expanded clones.

j_call	d_call	v_call	clone_size	cdr3_nt	cdr3_aa
TRBJ2-3	NA	TRBV27	NA	TGTGCCAGCAGTTTATCGGGGGGCCCTAGCACAGATACGCAGTATTTT	CASSLSGGPSTDTQYF
TRBJ1-1	NA	TRBV6-5	NA	TGTGCCAGCAGTTACTCTTGGGGTAACACTGAAGCTTTCTTT	CASSYSWGNTEAFF
TRBJ1-4	NA	TRBV9	NA	TGTGCCAGCAGCGTAGGAGGGGGGTTGGGGGAAAAACTGTTTTTT	CASSVGGGLGEKLFF
TRBJ1-2	NA	TRBV4-2	medium-sized	TGTGCCAGCAGCCAGGCCGCGGGGCGGTTGGGCTACACCTTC	CASSQAAGRLGYTF
TRBJ2-2	NA	TRBV7-9	once	TGTGCCAGTCACCTGGGGGCGAACACCGGGGAGCTGTTTTTT	CASHLGANTGELFF
TRBJ2-7	NA	TRBV9	NA	TGTGCCAGCAGCCAAGAGGGGGGGACGGACGAGCAGTACTTC	CASSQEGGTDEQYF
TRBJ2-7	NA	TRBV7-2	NA	TGTGCCAGCAGCTTAGTAGCGATCCACGAGCAGTACTTC	CASSLVAIHEQYF
TRBJ2-3	TRBD1	TRBV4-3	NA	TGCGCCAGCAGCCAAGAAATAGGGGGCAACACAGATACGCAGTATTTT	CASSQEIGGNTDTQYF
TRBJ2-5	NA	TRBV11-3	NA	TGTGCCAGCAGCTTCGGGGGCGGGAGTGAGACCCAGTACTTC	CASSFGGGSETQYF
TRBJ2-3	NA	TRBV7-9	few	TGTGCCAGCAGCTTAAGAGGGGCATCGGATACGCAGTATTTT	CASSLRGASDTQYF
TRBJ2-2	TRBD1	TRBV18	NA	TGTGCCAGCTCACAGGGGGCGCGCACCGGGGAGCTGTTTTTT	CASSQGARTGELFF
TRBJ2-3	NA	TRBV27	NA	TGTGCCAGCAGTTTTCGGATAGTGTCAGATACGCAGTATTTT	CASSFRIVSDTQYF
TRBJ2-2	TRBD1	TRBV9	NA	TGTGCCAGCAGCGCCCAGAGGGACAGGTCCACCGGGGAGCTGTTTTTT	CASSAQRDRSTGELFF
TRBJ2-3	TRBD2	TRBV4-1	NA	TGCGCCAGCAGCCTCGGGGGGGCTGGAGATACGCAGTATTTT	CASSLGGAGDTQYF
TRBJ2-3	TRBD2	TRBV2	once	TGTGCCAGCAGCCCCCTAGCGGGGGGAACAGATACGCAGTATTTT	CASSPLAGGTDTQYF
TRBJ2-3	TRBD2	TRBV6-6	NA	TGTGCCAGCAGTCGTAGCGGGCCCACAGATACGCAGTATTTT	CASSRSGPTDTQYF
TRBJ2-7	NA	TRBV11-1	NA	TGTGCCAGCAGCTTAGCGTGGGGGGCTCGGTACGAGCAGTACTTC	CASSLAWGARYEQYF
TRBJ1-5	NA	TRBV6-1	NA	TGTGCCAGCAGGGAGAGACAGGTGAGCAATCAGCCCCAGCATTTT	CASRERQVSNQPQHF
TRBJ1-2	TRBD1	TRBV6-5	NA	TGTGCCAGCAGCGCCCTGGTCCAGGGGGTAAAGGGCTACACCTTC	CASSALVQGVKGYTF
TRBJ2-2	TRBD1	TRBV30	NA	TGTGCCTGGAGTAATCCCGGGACAGGGAACACCGGGGAGCTGTTTTTT	CAWSNPGTGNTGELFF
TRBJ1-2	NA	TRBV6-5	few	TGTGCCAGCAGTTACTCGAGTGGGGTCTATGGCTACACCTTC	CASSYSSGVYGYTF
TRBJ2-5	NA	TRBV25-1	NA	TGTGCCAGCAAACAATACGGGATTGGTGAAGAGACCCAGTACTTC	CASKQYGIGEETQYF
TRBJ2-1	TRBD1	TRBV7-9	NA	TGTGCCAGCAGCTTCGGGACAGGGCTATACAATGAGCAGTTCTTC	CASSFGTGLYNEQFF
TRBJ2-1	TRBD1	TRBV4-1	NA	TGCGCCAGCAGCCAAGACGGGACAGTCTCCTACAATGAGCAGTTCTTC	CASSQDGTVSYNEQFF
TRBJ2-7	NA	TRBV19	NA	TGTGCCAGTAGTATACAGGAGTCGGACTACGAGCAGTACTTC	CASSIQESDYEQYF
TRBJ2-2	NA	TRBV14	NA	TGTGCCAGCAAAGGGTTACGTACCGGGGAGCTGTTTTTT	CASKGLRTGELFF